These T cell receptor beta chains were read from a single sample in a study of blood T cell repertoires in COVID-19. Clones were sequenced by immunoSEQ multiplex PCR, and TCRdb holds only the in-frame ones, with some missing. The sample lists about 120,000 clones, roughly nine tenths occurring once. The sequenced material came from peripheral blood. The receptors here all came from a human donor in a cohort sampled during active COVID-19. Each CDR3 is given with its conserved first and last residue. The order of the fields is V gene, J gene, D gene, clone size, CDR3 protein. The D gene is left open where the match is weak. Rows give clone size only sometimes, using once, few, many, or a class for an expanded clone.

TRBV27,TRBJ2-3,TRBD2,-,CASRRLAGSQSDTQYF
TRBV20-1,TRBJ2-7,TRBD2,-,CSASLEGLVSGKVEQYF
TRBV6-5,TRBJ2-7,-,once,CASSYRTPQRDEQYF
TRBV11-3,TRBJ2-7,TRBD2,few,CASSIEGLAGNLPPGYEQYF
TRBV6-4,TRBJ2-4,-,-,CASSDPGQKNIQYF
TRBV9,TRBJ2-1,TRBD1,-,CASSVPSQDRGWEDEQFF
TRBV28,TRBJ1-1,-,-,CASSLRDSKNTEAFF
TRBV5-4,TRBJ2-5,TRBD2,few,CASSFISGGPQETQYF
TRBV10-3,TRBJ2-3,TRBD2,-,CAIGASGSSYRTDTQYF
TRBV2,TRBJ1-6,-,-,CASSGLTAGSPLHF
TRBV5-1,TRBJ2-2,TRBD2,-,CASSLGLTTSGRVPGELFF
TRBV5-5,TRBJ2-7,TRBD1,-,CASNVGDRGSYEQYF
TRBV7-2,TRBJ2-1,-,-,CASSFFRTSVNEQFF
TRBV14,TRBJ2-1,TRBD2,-,CASSPASGGAVGFF
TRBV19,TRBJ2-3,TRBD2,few,CASSTGTSGMGRTDTQYF
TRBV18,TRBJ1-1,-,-,CASSPQEGQNTEAFF
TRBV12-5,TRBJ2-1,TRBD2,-,CASGLVLITGLAGPGSYNEQFF
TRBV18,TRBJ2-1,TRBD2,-,CASTAGTYNEQFF
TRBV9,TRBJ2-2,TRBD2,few,CASSPPGREWIGELFF
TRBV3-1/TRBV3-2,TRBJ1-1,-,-,CASSRRTDEAFF
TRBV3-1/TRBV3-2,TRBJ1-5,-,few,CASSQGRGQPQHF
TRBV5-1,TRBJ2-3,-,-,CASSSLTGGYTDTQYF
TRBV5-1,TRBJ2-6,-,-,CASSSEGSGANVLTF
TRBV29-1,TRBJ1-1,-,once,CSVESVRGTEAFF